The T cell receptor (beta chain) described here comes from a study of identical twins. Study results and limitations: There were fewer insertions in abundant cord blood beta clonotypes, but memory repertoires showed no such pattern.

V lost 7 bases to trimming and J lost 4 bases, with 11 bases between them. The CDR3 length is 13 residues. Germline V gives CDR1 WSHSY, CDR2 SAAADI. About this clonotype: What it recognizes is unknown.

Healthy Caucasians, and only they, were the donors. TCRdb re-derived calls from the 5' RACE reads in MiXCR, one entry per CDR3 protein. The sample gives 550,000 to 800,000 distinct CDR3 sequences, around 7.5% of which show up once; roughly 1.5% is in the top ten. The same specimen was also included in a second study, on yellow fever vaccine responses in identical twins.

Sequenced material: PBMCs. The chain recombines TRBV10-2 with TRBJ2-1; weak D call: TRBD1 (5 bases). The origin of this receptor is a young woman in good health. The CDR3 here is CASKGQSYNEQFF. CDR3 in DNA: TGCGCCAGCAAGGGGCAGAGTTACAATGAGCAGTTCTTC.